These T cell receptor beta chains were read from a single sample in a study of cytomegalovirus exposure and HLA in healthy donors. The assay was immunoSEQ multiplex PCR, and TCRdb's table has in-frame clones only and misses some. The sample comprises some 150,000 clones, more than 70% of which are singletons, and 1.5% to 2% rests with the top ten. The specimen sequenced was PBMCs. The receptors shown here come from a woman aged 35 to 49 in good health and CMV-seronegative. Both conserved end residues are part of each CDR3. The D gene is left open where the match is weak. Where a row states a size, it is once, few, many or the class of an expanded clone; other rows omit it.

>.|TRBD1|TRBV5-6|TRBJ1-2
TGTGCCAGCAACCAACAGGGGGGGCCTCGCGGCTACACCTTC
CASNQQGGPRGYTF
>few|TRBD1|TRBV9|TRBJ1-1
TGTGCCAGCAGCCCGAGACAGGGGGCGAACACTGAAGCTTTCTTT
CASSPRQGANTEAFF
>.|TRBD1|TRBV6-1|TRBJ2-5
TGTGCCAGCAGTGATCTACAGGGGTACCAAGAGACCCAGTACTTC
CASSDLQGYQETQYF
>.|TRBD1|TRBV28|TRBJ1-3
TGTGCCAGCAGCTCACAGGGGGCTACTGGAAACACCATATATTTT
CASSSQGATGNTIYF
>.|TRBD1|TRBV7-9|TRBJ2-5
TGTGCCAGCAGCCGTTCCAGACAGGGCAAGTACCAAGAGACCCAGTACTTC
CASSRSRQGKYQETQYF
>.|.|TRBV5-6|TRBJ2-7
TGTGCCAGCAGCTTTTCCGCGACAGGATTCTCCTACGAGCAGTACTTC
CASSFSATGFSYEQYF
>few|TRBD2|TRBV5-1|TRBJ2-2
TGCGCCAGCAGCCCTGGGACTAGCGGAGCGAACACCGGGGAGCTGTTTTTT
CASSPGTSGANTGELFF
>.|.|TRBV10-3|TRBJ1-6
TGTGCCATCAGTGAGTCGGCCGGGGGTTCACCCCTCCACTTT
CAISESAGGSPLHF
>few|.|TRBV6-1|TRBJ1-1
TGTGCCAGCAGTTCAGTTTTGAACACTGAAGCTTTCTTT
CASSSVLNTEAFF
>.|.|TRBV28|TRBJ1-1
TGTGCCAGCAGTTTATATGGCAGGGGAACTGAAGCTTTCTTT
CASSLYGRGTEAFF
>.|TRBD1|TRBV4-1|TRBJ1-1
TGCGCCAGCAGCCATAAACAGGGGCTGAACACTGAAGCTTTCTTT
CASSHKQGLNTEAFF
>.|TRBD2|TRBV28|TRBJ2-5
TGTGCCAGCAGTACGCCTAGCGGGGGGGCACCAGAGACCCAGTACTTC
CASSTPSGGAPETQYF
>.|TRBD1|TRBV4-1|TRBJ2-7
TGCGCCAGCAGCCAAGGGAGACAGGGGACCTACGAGCAGTACTTC
CASSQGRQGTYEQYF
>.|TRBD2|TRBV5-8|TRBJ2-7
TGTGCCAGCAGCTTGTATTTAGCGGGCTCCTACGAGCAGTACTTC
CASSLYLAGSYEQYF
>.|.|TRBV10-1|TRBJ2-7
TGCGCCAGCAGTGAGTCGTCTGACGAGCAGTACTTC
CASSESSDEQYF
>few|.|TRBV11-3|TRBJ1-1
TGTGCCAGCAGCTTACAGGGCGGAACTGAAGCTTTCTTT
CASSLQGGTEAFF
>.|.|TRBV5-1|TRBJ2-1
TGCGCCAGCAGCTTGGAAGGGACTCCAAATGGCAATGAGCAGTTCTTC
CASSLEGTPNGNEQFF
>.|.|TRBV27|TRBJ1-6
TGTGCCAGCAGTTTTAGTTTTGGGGAGATGGGGTCACCCCTCCACTTT
CASSFSFGEMGSPLHF